This T cell receptor (beta chain) was sequenced for a study of blood T cell repertoires in COVID-19 (dated by TCRdb to 2020 to 2022). Study-wide context: The collaborator samples originated in the United States, Italy and Spain and spanned the acute and convalescent phases of COVID-19. The prospective study material was composed of cDNA or gDNA derived from T cells, B-cell-depleted T cells, or PBMCs. Deeply sampled blood TCRbeta repertoires from subjects exposed to, actively infected with, or recovered from COVID-19 were included in the dataset. The repertoires were made available in a free public database intended to serve as a resource for research on the immune response to SARS-CoV-2. Samples were obtained from the ongoing ImmuneRACE study (first 160 participants) and from about 1,300 subjects provided by 6 global collaborators. Nearly every sample came with metadata listing a de-identified subject ID, COVID-19 status, age in years and sex. HLA class I and class II types, where available, came from metadata supplied by the sample provider rather than from assay-based typing. What the research found in general, with its limitations: The amount of clinical and demographic metadata varied by source and participant and was provided uncurated.

As regards this clone: Its specific antigen is unknown. The record has no base qualities; no much larger clone is one base away.

Enrolling through a virtual design, the prospective study's participants ranged in age from roughly 18 to 90 years and lived across more than 20 United States geographic areas. Cohort assignment in the prospective study relied on participant-reported clinical history from a screening survey and a study questionnaire. ImmuneRACE Cohort 3 recovered participants were defined by two consecutive negative NP/OP PCR tests, healthcare professional clearance, or symptom resolution. Each participant in the prospective study had whole blood, serum and a nasopharyngeal or oropharyngeal swab collected by mobile phlebotomists. Over an approximately two-month period, participants in the prospective study had the option of providing additional blood draws and questionnaires. Prospective study blood samples were shipped either frozen or at room temperature before DNA extraction. From the cysteine through the phenylalanine, the CDR3 covers 16 amino acids. Only the CDR3 portion is preserved as DNA: 48 bases, with reading frame beginning at the first base. V is pared back by 1 base and J by 2 bases, with 11 bases lying between the germline termini. CDR1 and CDR2 (LNHNV, YYDKDF) derive from the germline V gene (reference sequence).

TCRbeta CDR3 regions were amplified from genomic DNA by means of the immunoSEQ Assay, a bias-controlled multiplex PCR. The authors processed their data as follows. The number of nucleated cells in each sample was estimated by amplification of reference gene primers within the assay. To quantify the absolute abundance of each unique TCRbeta CDR3 rearrangement, sequence reads were collapsed and filtered. For each sample, productive Simpson clonality was calculated as the square root of Simpson's diversity index over productive rearrangements. The table was pulled from immuneACCESS by TCRdb, which kept in-frame rearrangements only. Such tables lose some clones; where checked, under half of the loss comes from unresolved V genes, and the rest has no known cause. V, J and clone size derive from that table, while D and trimming were established from the DNA sequence. The sample table shows 350,000 to 400,000 clones, and 85% to 90% are seen once. The top ten hold approximately 1.5% of the sample.

The sequence was obtained from a woman in her twenties or thirties who had recovered from COVID-19. Input material: PBMCs or T cells enriched from blood (not recorded which). Recombination linked TRBV15 to TRBJ2-2; perhaps TRBD2 is the D gene, with 6 bases matching. The DNA sequence is given as TGTGCCACCAGCAGAGCAAGGGGAGGAAACACCGGGGAGCTGTTTTTT. This yields the protein CATSRARGGNTGELFF. Reference TRBV15 and TRBJ2-2 proteins supply the regions before and after the CDR3; the full variable domain is: DAMVIQNPRYQVTQFGKPVTLSCSQTLNHNVMYWYQQKSSQAPKLLFHYYDKDFNNEADTPDNFQSRRPNTSFCFLDIRSPGLGDTAMYLCATSRARGGNTGELFFGEGSRLTVL.